Each of the 4 T cell receptor beta chains below was sequenced from the same sample in a study of blood T cells in healthy people across ages. Together with a sample-barcoded 5' primer, a J-beta primer mix was included in a second PCR lasting roughly 7 to 11 cycles. Using its own MiXCR run on the 5' RACE reads, TCRdb lists one record per CDR3 protein. The sample includes around 1.5 million distinct CDR3 sequences, 55% to 75% seen only once; the top ten take over 5%. Sample: blood. The receptors shown here come from a man younger than 35 in good health.

The chain has TRBV5-1 and TRBJ2-3, with TRBD1 as a possible D gene (6 bases). Germline values: CDR1 SGHRS, CDR2 YFSETQ. The CDR3 totals 14 residues. V was trimmed by 4 bases and J by 2 bases, leaving 11 bases between them. CDR3 coding DNA: TGCGCCAGCAGCAACAGGGACCCCACAGATACGCAGTATTTT. Translation gives CASSNRDPTDTQYF.

DNA of the CDR3: TGTGCTAGTGGTTTGGGACCCTGGCCAGATACGCAGTATTTT. Its translation is CASGLGPWPDTQYF. The rearrangement joins TRBV12-5 to TRBJ2-3, with D hard to call. The CDR3 loop spans 14 amino acids. Germline CDR1 LGHNT, CDR2 FRNRAP. Trimming took 1 base from V and 4 from J, leaving 9 bases between them.

The chain combines TRBV27 with TRBJ2-3; TRBD2 matches 10 bases. From germline, CDR1 is MNHEY and CDR2 SMNVEV (reference sequence). Trimming took 5 bases from V and 1 from J; bases not matched to a gene: 9. The CDR3 loop spans 17 amino acids. As DNA, the CDR3 is TGTGCCAGCAGTCCGATAGCGGGAGGCCGGGGCACAGATACGCAGTATTTT. This encodes CASSPIAGGRGTDTQYF.

This chain connects TRBV20-1 to TRBJ2-1, with 7 bases that match TRBD2. The J call may be in error: the DNA end matches TRBJ2-7 better. The CDR3 is 16 residues long. Germline CDR1 is DFQATT and CDR2 is SNEGSKA (reference sequence). The CDR3 sequence is CSASTPEEVAGYEQYF. In DNA form, the CDR3 reads TGCAGTGCTAGCACCCCGGAGGAGGTAGCGGGTTACGAGCAGTACTTC.